Presented here are 30 T cell receptor beta chains from one specimen sequenced in a study of blood T cells in healthy people across ages. Using a J-beta primer mix together with a sample-barcoded 5' primer, a second PCR was run for about 7 to 12 cycles. Each CDR3 protein gets one entry after TCRdb re-called the 5' RACE reads with MiXCR. The sample holds about 1.4 million distinct CDR3 sequences, 45% to 70% seen once. Sequencing used blood. These receptors were collected from a man younger than 30 in good health.

The V call is TRBV15, the J call TRBJ1-2, with D tentatively TRBD1 (5 bases). The CDR3 runs 14 residues. Trimming removed 4 bases from V and 6 bases from J, with 15 bases in between. Germline V gene lookup returns CDR1 LNHNV and CDR2 YYDKDF (reference sequence). In nucleotides, the CDR3 is TGTGCCACCAGCAACAGGAGGGCGAGAAATGGCTACACCTTC. Translation gives CATSNRRARNGYTF.

The chain recombines TRBV12-3 or TRBV12-4 with TRBJ2-6, with D perhaps matching TRBD1 (5 bases). Between the trimmed V and J ends, which lost 3 bases and 0 bases, there was a span of 9 bases. This CDR3 has 16 amino acids. The CDR3 DNA reads as TGTGCCAGCAGTTTTTTACAGGTCTCTGGGGCCAACGTCCTGACTTTC. The encoded protein is CASSFLQVSGANVLTF.

The V gene is TRBV6-1, the J gene TRBJ2-1; D gene uncertain. The germline V gene has CDR1 MNHNS and CDR2 SASEGT. This CDR3 is 16 amino acids long. Between the trimmed V and J ends, which lost 6 bases and 1 base, there was a span of 16 bases. Here the CDR3 DNA reads TGTGCCAGCAGCCCCGGTGTTGGGGAATCCTACAATGAGCAGTTCTTC. It encodes CASSPGVGESYNEQFF.

The V call is TRBV10-3, the J call TRBJ1-2; 9 positions match TRBD1. Germline V gives CDR1 ENHRY, CDR2 SYGVKD. The CDR3 sequence is 15 residues long. J was trimmed by 8 bases and V by 4 bases; bases with no gene match: 11. For the CDR3, the DNA is TGTGCCATCAGTGGGAGGACAGGGGCGGCTTTAGGCTACACCTTC. This translates into CAISGRTGAALGYTF.

This chain joins TRBV29-1 and TRBJ2-7, with a weak D call TRBD2 (6 bases). This CDR3 has 11 residues. Per the germline V gene, CDR1 is SQVTM and CDR2 is ANQGSEA. V gave up 7 bases and J gave up 6 bases, with 13 bases separating them. The CDR3: CSAIKGGEQYF. The CDR3 nucleotides read TGCAGCGCCATTAAGGGAGGCGAGCAGTACTTC.

The rearrangement links TRBV28 to TRBJ2-4; 10 nucleotides line up with TRBD1. After removal of 6 bases from V and 0 bases from J, the junction contained 8 bases not matched to a gene. The CDR3 is made up of 17 amino acids. The germline CDR1 and CDR2 sequences are MDHEN and SYDVKM. The CDR3 protein is CASRPGTGDIAKNIQYF. As DNA, the CDR3 is TGTGCCAGCAGGCCGGGGACAGGGGACATAGCCAAAAACATTCAGTACTTC.

The chain links TRBV5-1 to TRBJ1-1, with 9 bases that match TRBD1. The CDR3 runs 17 residues. V lost 4 bases and J lost 1; bases outside the gene matches: 11. CDR1 and CDR2 from the germline V gene are SGHRS and YFSETQ. CDR3 nucleotide sequence: TGCGCCAGCAGCCGGAGTCCCGGGACAGGGCCGAACACTGAAGCTTTCTTT. It encodes CASSRSPGTGPNTEAFF.

At least ten counts were recorded for this clonotype. The V and J genes are TRBV4-3 and TRBJ2-7; TRBD1 matches 8 bases. This CDR3 is 12 amino acids long. The ends lost 4 bases at V and 5 bases at J; junction bases unmatched: 1. Per the germline V gene, CDR1 is LGHNA and CDR2 is YSLEER. CDR3 in DNA: TGCGCCAGCAGCCCAGGGGGCCACGAGCAGTACTTC. It encodes CASSPGGHEQYF.

This clonotype was observed many times. The rearrangement uses TRBV29-1 and TRBJ2-7; 7 nucleotides agree with TRBD2. Germline CDR1 is SQVTM and CDR2 is ANQGSEA. Trimming took 5 bases from V and 5 from J; bases not matched to a gene: 9. There are 13 residues in the CDR3. CDR3 protein: CSVWGGSGDEQYF. In DNA form, the CDR3 reads TGCAGCGTTTGGGGCGGGAGCGGGGACGAGCAGTACTTC.

This clonotype was detected only a few times. The chain recombines TRBV29-1 with TRBJ2-5; 7 bases map to TRBD1. The ends lost 0 bases at V and 6 bases at J; junction bases unmatched: 13. Germline lookup yields CDR1 SQVTM and CDR2 ANQGSEA. This CDR3 comprises 16 residues. CDR3 protein: CSVEDLAWDSSKTQYF. For the CDR3, the DNA is TGCAGCGTTGAAGATCTGGCGTGGGACAGTAGTAAGACCCAGTACTTC.

The chain recombines TRBV28 with TRBJ2-5, with a possible D match to TRBD1 (5 bases). Germline CDR1 is MDHEN and CDR2 is SYDVKM. Trimming removed 5 bases at V and 13 bases at J, with 17 bases between. CDR3 length: 12 residues. In DNA form, the CDR3 reads TGTGCCAGCAGTCCATACGACAGTACGTTGTACTTC. This encodes CASSPYDSTLYF.

The gene calls are TRBV19 and TRBJ1-2; 7 nucleotides match TRBD1. The germline gives CDR1 LNHDA, CDR2 SQIVND (reference sequence). Trimming took 8 bases from V and 4 from J; bases not matched to a gene: 4. The CDR3 spans 12 residues. The CDR3 DNA reads TGTGCCAGTGCACAGGGGAGCTATGGCTACACCTTC. Amino acids: CASAQGSYGYTF. Supplemented by reference TRBV19 and TRBJ1-2, the full variable domain reads DGGITQSPKYLFRKEGQNVTLSCEQNLNHDAMYWYRQDPGQGLRLIYYSQIVNDFQKGDIAEGYSVSREKKESFPLTVTSAQKNPTAFYLCASAQGSYGYTFGSGTRLTVV.

This clonotype was picked up a small number of times. V and J are TRBV20-1 and TRBJ1-4; 8 nucleotides agree with TRBD1. CDR1 is DFQATT, CDR2 SNEGSKA, per germline (reference sequence). V shed 6 bases, J shed 4 bases, and the junction held 1 base outside the gene matches. The CDR3 is 12 residues long. CDR3 sequence (DNA): TGCAGTGCCGGACAGGGTAATGAAAAACTGTTTTTT. This gives the protein CSAGQGNEKLFF.

The chain links TRBV20-1 to TRBJ2-1, with TRBD2 matching 9 bases. J was trimmed by 6 bases and V by 5 bases; bases with no gene match: 14. Germline V gene data show CDR1 as DFQATT and CDR2 as SNEGSKA (reference sequence). The CDR3 contains 16 residues. CDR3 region: CSAPSPLAGEGNEQFF. CDR3 coding DNA: TGCAGTGCTCCTTCTCCTTTAGCGGGAGAGGGCAATGAGCAGTTCTTC.

The rearrangement joins TRBV27 to TRBJ2-3; D is uncertain. The CDR3 has 12 amino acids. Deletions cut 6 bases from V and 7 bases from J, with 11 bases between. Per germline, CDR1 MNHEY and CDR2 SMNVEV (reference sequence). Here the CDR3 DNA reads TGTGCCAGCAGGACATCTTCGAATACGCAGTATTTT. This translates into CASRTSSNTQYF.

The rearrangement uses TRBV3-1 and TRBJ2-1; 10 nucleotides match TRBD1. The CDR3 totals 15 residues. Germline V CDR1 and CDR2: LGHDT, YNNKEL (reference sequence). Germline trimming cut 4 bases from V and 6 bases from J; bases unmatched to any gene: 6. The CDR3 coding sequence is TGTGCCAGCAGCCCGCGACAGGGGGCGGTCAATGAGCAGTTCTTC. Translation: CASSPRQGAVNEQFF.

As to this clonotype: The germline gene is not matched at one end of the junction; a read error may be the cause. This sequence joins TRBV6-2 or TRBV6-3 and TRBJ2-1; D ambiguous. CDR1 and CDR2 (germline): MNHEY, SVGEGT. The CDR3 length is 13 residues. CDR3 sequence reads: CATSWHSYNEQFF. CDR3 sequence (DNA): TGTGCCACCAGTTGGCACTCCTACAATGAGCAGTTCTTC.

The chain uses TRBV27 and TRBJ2-7; a possible D gene is TRBD2 (5 bases). CDR3 length: 16 residues. Germline lookup yields CDR1 MNHEY and CDR2 SMNVEV (reference sequence). V lost 4 bases and J lost 2, with 18 bases in between. DNA of the CDR3: TGTGCCAGCAGTTCTCTACTTGTGCGAGGGCCCTACGAGCAGTACTTC. It specifies CASSSLLVRGPYEQYF.

V and J are TRBV15 and TRBJ2-3; TRBD2 matches at 9 bases. Per germline, CDR1 LNHNV and CDR2 YYDKDF (reference sequence). Trimming at V came to 0 bases and at J to 1 base, leaving 5 bases not matched to a gene. CDR3 size: 17 residues. The CDR3 loop is CATSRDLAGAGTDTQYF. As DNA, the CDR3 is TGTGCCACCAGCAGAGATTTAGCGGGAGCGGGCACAGATACGCAGTATTTT.

In its sample, this clonotype was seen a few times. The junction and the germline gene differ at one end; a read error may be behind it. The rearrangement uses TRBV20-1 and TRBJ2-5, with D perhaps matching TRBD1 (5 bases). CDR1 is DFQATT, CDR2 SNEGSKA, per germline (reference sequence). This CDR3 has 12 amino acids. CDR3 in amino acids: CSAMAGQEIQYF. The CDR3 bases are TGCAGTGCTATGGCAGGACAAGAGATCCAGTACTTC.

The genes are TRBV6-1 and TRBJ2-6; 7 positions agree with TRBD1. Germline CDR1 MNHNS, CDR2 SASEGT. V was clipped by 7 bases and J by 6 bases; unmatched bases: 15. CDR3 length: 17 residues. CDR3 nucleotide sequence: TGTGCCAGCACCACTGGGACAGCAAATTTCGAGGCCAACGTCCTGACTTTC. This translates into CASTTGTANFEANVLTF.

CDR3 DNA: TGTGCCAGCAGGGCAGTAGCGGGGAACCTAAACTCCTACAATGAGCAGTACTTC. Protein product: CASRAVAGNLNSYNEQYF. The chain recombines TRBV6-1 with TRBJ2-5; TRBD2 matches 8 bases. Germline loops: CDR1 MNHNS, CDR2 SASEGT. The CDR3 is made up of 18 amino acids. The junction had 26 bases not matched to a gene; V was cut back by 6 bases and J by 11 bases.

This clonotype was seen a single time. The CDR3 DNA sequence: TGCAGTGCTAGAGATCCGCTAGCGGGAGTGAAAAATGAGCAGTACTTC. Its translation: CSARDPLAGVKNEQYF. V usage is TRBV20-1 and J usage is TRBJ2-5; 10 nucleotides line up with TRBD2. V was pared by 0 bases and J by 11 bases, with 15 bases of the junction left unmatched. From germline, CDR1 is DFQATT and CDR2 SNEGSKA (reference sequence). The CDR3 length is 16 residues.

This clonotype appeared many times. The chain links TRBV10-1 to TRBJ2-1; D tentatively reads TRBD1 or TRBD2 (5 bases each). Trimming removed 6 bases at V and 4 bases at J, with 10 bases between. Germline CDR1 and CDR2: WNHNN and SYGVQD (reference sequence). The CDR3 totals 13 residues. The CDR3 DNA sequence: TGCGCCAGCAGCGAGGGACCATACAATGAGCAGTTCTTC. Its translation: CASSEGPYNEQFF.

V usage is TRBV29-1 and J usage is TRBJ2-1; perhaps TRBD1 as D (6 bases). V dropped 6 bases and J dropped 3 bases, with 18 bases sitting between them. Germline CDR1 SQVTM, CDR2 ANQGSEA. The CDR3 length is 15 residues. The CDR3 DNA reads TGCAGCGTAATCATTATAGGGACACACTACAATGAGCAGTTCTTC. It is translated as CSVIIIGTHYNEQFF.

The rearrangement joins TRBV20-1 to TRBJ2-1, with D maybe TRBD2 (5 bases). CDR1 and CDR2 from the germline V gene are DFQATT and SNEGSKA (reference sequence). Trimming shortened V by 5 bases and J by 2 bases, and 10 bases separated the two germline ends. The CDR3 is 13 amino acids. Written as DNA, the CDR3 is TGCAGTGCTCTTAGACTAACCTACAATGAGCAGTTCTTC. It encodes CSALRLTYNEQFF.

This chain uses TRBV20-1 with TRBJ1-1; TRBD1 might be the D (6 bases). Germline V gene sequence: CDR1 DFQATT, CDR2 SNEGSKA (reference sequence). CDR3 length: 17 residues. Trimming removed 3 bases at V and 4 bases at J, with 24 bases between. CDR3 nucleotides: TGCAGTGCTAGGTCGGGAGGGGGATTCTTCGTAGGCACTGAAGCTTTCTTT. Its translation is CSARSGGGFFVGTEAFF.

The gene calls are TRBV4-3 and TRBJ2-3; TRBD2 agrees at 11 bases. Germline V gives CDR1 LGHNA, CDR2 YSLEER. V was pared by 0 bases and J by 6 bases, with 5 bases of the junction left unmatched. This CDR3 is built from 16 residues. The CDR3 DNA follows: TGCGCCAGCAGCCAAGAAATAGCGGGGGGGCCGGATACGCAGTATTTT. This sequence encodes CASSQEIAGGPDTQYF.

The rearrangement links TRBV2 to TRBJ2-1, with 10 nucleotides matching TRBD2. Germline assignment: CDR1 SNHLY and CDR2 FYNNEI. With V trimmed by 8 bases and J by 3 bases, 7 bases remained unmatched. This CDR3 comprises 15 residues. CDR3: CASLPGLALYNEQFF. The CDR3 nucleotides are TGTGCCAGCCTGCCGGGACTAGCGCTCTACAATGAGCAGTTCTTC.

This chain connects TRBV28 to TRBJ2-3; D may be TRBD2 (5 bases). Trimming took off 1 base at V and 3 bases at J, with 14 bases between the two ends. The CDR3 runs to 16 residues. Germline V CDR1 and CDR2: MDHEN, SYDVKM. This CDR3 reads CASSLFTRWETDTQYF. CDR3 bases: TGTGCCAGCAGTTTATTTACTCGGTGGGAGACAGATACGCAGTATTTT.